This TCR beta chain was sequenced during a study of blood T cell repertoires in COVID-19. In germline, CDR1 is SGHKS, CDR2 YYEKEE (reference sequence). The CDR3 has 15 amino acids. The J segment lost 0 bases and the V segment lost 2 bases, leaving 2 bases of the junction unmatched. Using immunoSEQ multiplex PCR, the repertoire was profiled, and TCRdb retains in-frame clones only, with some absent. The sample lists 400,000 or so clones, about 87% occurring once. Sequenced: peripheral blood. J is TRBJ1-2 and V is TRBV5-5, with 9 bases aligning to TRBD1. The TCR originated in a man younger than 30 with COVID-19, enrolled during active disease. CDR3 residues: CASSLRDRANYGYTF. CDR3 coding DNA: TGTGCCAGCAGCTTAAGGGACAGGGCTAACTATGGCTACACCTTC.